The 3 T cell receptor beta chains given below trace back to one sample, sequenced in a study of early stage breast cancer tumors. The table came from immunoSEQ multiplex PCR; TCRdb's copy has only in-frame clones and leaves some out. This sample has approximately 50,000 clones, with about 80% found just once. Sequenced sample: blood. The source is a person between 30 and 45 years old with breast cancer.

The rearrangement links TRBV6-5 to TRBJ2-7; D is undetermined. The CDR3 covers 14 residues. Germline-derived CDR1 and CDR2 are MNHEY and SVGAGI. Trimming stripped 0 bases from V and 4 bases from J, with 10 bases between. The CDR3 sequence is CASSYSSLGYEQYF. The CDR3 region has the DNA TGTGCCAGCAGTTACTCGTCGTTGGGTTACGAGCAGTACTTC.

This chain links TRBV30 with TRBJ1-2; a possible D gene is TRBD1 (5 bases). This CDR3 is 14 amino acids long. Germline V gene lookup returns CDR1 GTSNPN and CDR2 SVGIG (reference sequence). V was clipped by 3 bases and J by 4 bases, with 15 bases between them. The CDR3 nucleotides read TGTGCCTGGAGGGGACCTAACCCGGGCTATGGCTACACCTTC. Translating gives CAWRGPNPGYGYTF.

The V gene is TRBV7-9, the J gene TRBJ2-7; D gene unclear. There are 14 residues in the CDR3. Germline values: CDR1 SEHNR, CDR2 FQNEAQ (reference sequence). V was trimmed by 1 base and J by 4 bases, leaving 11 bases between them. CDR3 sequence reads: CASSLEVPTYEQYF. CDR3 sequence (DNA): TGTGCCAGCAGCTTAGAGGTCCCTACTTACGAGCAGTACTTC.